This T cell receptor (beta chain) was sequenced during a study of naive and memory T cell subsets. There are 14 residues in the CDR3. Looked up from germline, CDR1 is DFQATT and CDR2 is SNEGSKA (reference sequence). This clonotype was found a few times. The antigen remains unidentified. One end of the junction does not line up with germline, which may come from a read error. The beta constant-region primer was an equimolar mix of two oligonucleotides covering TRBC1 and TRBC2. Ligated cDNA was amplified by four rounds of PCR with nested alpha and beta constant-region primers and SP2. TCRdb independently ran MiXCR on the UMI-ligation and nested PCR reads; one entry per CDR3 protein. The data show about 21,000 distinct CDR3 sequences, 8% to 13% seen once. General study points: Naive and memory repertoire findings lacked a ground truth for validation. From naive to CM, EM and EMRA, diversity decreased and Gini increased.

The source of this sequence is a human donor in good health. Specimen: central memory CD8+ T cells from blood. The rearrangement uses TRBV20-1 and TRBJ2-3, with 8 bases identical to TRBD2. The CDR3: CSARELAETYTQYF. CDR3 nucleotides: TGCAGTGCTCGAGAACTAGCGGAAACGTATACGCAGTATTTT.